This T cell receptor beta chain stems from a study of cytomegalovirus exposure and HLA in healthy donors. Study findings and constraints: There was a cluster of highly shared sequence variants that was likely a sequencing artifact.

Primers for the PCR totalled 60 Vbeta and 13 Jbeta. Here immunoSEQ multiplex PCR was the method, and the copy in TCRdb shows in-frame clones only, minus some. Counted here are 150,000 to 200,000 clones, roughly four fifths occurring once; the ten biggest clones make up 0.9% to 1.1%. Whereas donors were nominally healthy upon sampling, unrecorded immune exposures were probable. Remarks on this clone: The antigen is unknown.

The receptor's source is a woman in her thirties or forties in good health and CMV-seronegative. Material for sequencing was PBMCs.

The DNA for the CDR3 is TGCGCCAGCAGCCCTACTAGCGGGAGCCACAATGAGCAGTTCTTC. It encodes CASSPTSGSHNEQFF. The gene calls are TRBV5-1 and TRBJ2-1; TRBD2 matches at 11 bases. The CDR3 sequence is 15 residues long. Germline loops: CDR1 SGHRS, CDR2 YFSETQ. With 4 bases clipped from V and 5 bases from J, the junction kept 5 bases outside the gene matches.